This TCR beta chain was found in a study of cytomegalovirus exposure and HLA in healthy donors. V was pared by 5 bases and J by 2 bases, with 4 bases between. Germline V lookup: CDR1 LNHDA, CDR2 SQIVND (reference sequence). The CDR3 is 12 residues long. The study, taken as a whole, reports: CMV serostatus stood as the only immune exposure information on hand. Reportedly, TCR beta sequences accurately predicted HLA-A and HLA-B alleles in most subjects.

Amplification used 60 Vbeta primers and 13 Jbeta primers. Sequencing used immunoSEQ multiplex PCR; TCRdb keeps in-frame clones, though not all of them. The table lists approximately 79,000 clones, with 4% to 5.5% in the top ten. As regards this clone: Its antigen is currently unknown.

This receptor was obtained from a man aged 40-55 years in good health and CMV-seronegative. V and J are TRBV19 and TRBJ2-4; D unresolved. Source material: PBMCs. CDR3 DNA: TGTGCCAGTAGTGACACCAAAAACATTCAGTACTTC. Translated: CASSDTKNIQYF.